This T cell receptor (beta chain) was recorded in a study of shared clonotypes between healthy human individuals. Findings of the study overall: The authors sampled blood alone, and tissue repertoires likely differ.

Note on this clone: Antigen specificity is unknown.

Produced via immunoSEQ multiplex PCR; TCRdb's table is partial and in-frame only. The sample yields fewer than 850,000 clones, roughly 78% seen once. The germline V gene has CDR1 MNHNS and CDR2 SASEGT. The V end lost 5 bases, the J end lost 7 bases, and 15 bases lay between the germline ends. This CDR3 is built from 13 residues. Donors had no recently reported acute infections or vaccinations and were HIV-negative. CD45RA+ naive and CD45RA-negative memory subsets were separated from CD4+ cells. Sequencing used memory CD4+ T cells sorted from blood. Subset here: CD45RA-negative fraction. This sequence was found in a woman in her twenties or thirties in good health. The genes are TRBV6-1 and TRBJ2-7; D gene ambiguous. CDR3 sequence (DNA): TGTGCCAGCAGTCCGGGTCCACCTGGGGAGCAGTACTTC. Translation: CASSPGPPGEQYF.